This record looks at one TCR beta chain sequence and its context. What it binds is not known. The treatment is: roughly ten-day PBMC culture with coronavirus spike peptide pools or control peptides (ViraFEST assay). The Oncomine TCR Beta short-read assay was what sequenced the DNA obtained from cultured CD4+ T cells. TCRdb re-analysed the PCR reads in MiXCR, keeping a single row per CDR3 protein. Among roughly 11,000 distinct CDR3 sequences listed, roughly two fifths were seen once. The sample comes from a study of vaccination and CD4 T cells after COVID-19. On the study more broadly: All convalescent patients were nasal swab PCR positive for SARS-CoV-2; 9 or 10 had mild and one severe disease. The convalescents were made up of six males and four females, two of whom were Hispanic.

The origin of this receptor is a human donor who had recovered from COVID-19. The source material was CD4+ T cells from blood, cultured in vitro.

The CDR3 protein is CASSVITGTGANVLTF. The CDR3 coding sequence is TGTGCCAGCAGCGTCATCACAGGGACTGGGGCCAACGTCCTGACTTTC. This rearrangement joins TRBV9 to TRBJ2-6; D is possibly TRBD1 (6 bases). Germline V CDR1 and CDR2: SGDLS, YYNGEE. Trimming cost V 2 bases and J 2 bases, with 11 bases left between them. The CDR3 covers 16 residues.